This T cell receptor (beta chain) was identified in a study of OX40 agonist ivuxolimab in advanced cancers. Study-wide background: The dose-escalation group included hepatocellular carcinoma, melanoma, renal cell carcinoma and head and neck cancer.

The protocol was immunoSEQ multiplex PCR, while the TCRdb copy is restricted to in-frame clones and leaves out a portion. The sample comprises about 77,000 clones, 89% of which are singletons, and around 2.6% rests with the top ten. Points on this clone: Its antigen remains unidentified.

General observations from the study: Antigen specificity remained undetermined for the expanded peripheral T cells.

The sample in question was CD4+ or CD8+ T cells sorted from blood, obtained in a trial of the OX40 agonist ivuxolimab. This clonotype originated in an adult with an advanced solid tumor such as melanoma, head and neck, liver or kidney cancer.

The CDR3 nucleotides are TGCGCCAGCAGCTCCGGGACAGGGAAACCATATTACGAGCAGTACTTC. Amino acid sequence: CASSSGTGKPYYEQYF. The genes are TRBV5-1 and TRBJ2-7; 9 bases are a match to TRBD1. Unmatched junction bases numbered 11, after V lost 3 bases and J lost 4 bases. The CDR3 spans 16 residues. Germline values: CDR1 SGHRS, CDR2 YFSETQ.